What follows are 27 T cell receptor beta chains derived from one specimen sequenced in a study of healthy donors' naive CD4 and CD8 T cells. A linear amplification protocol produced the TCR libraries from 500 ng of total RNA. TCRdb reprocessed the reads via MiXCR and lists one record per CDR3 protein. Counted here are approximately 180,000 distinct CDR3 sequences, under 85% occurring once; the ten biggest clones make up more than 2%. The specimen was naive CD4+ and CD8+ T cells sorted from blood, pooled from several donors. These receptors originate from a pool of human donors in good health; the sample pools cells from several healthy donors.

The chain links TRBV29-1 to TRBJ1-2; D is unresolved. The germline V and J ends were trimmed by 4 bases and 1 base, with 7 bases remaining between them. Looked up from germline, CDR1 is SQVTM and CDR2 is ANQGSEA. This CDR3 is built from 12 residues. CDR3: CSVANHNYGYTF. Here the CDR3 DNA reads TGCAGCGTTGCAAATCATAACTATGGCTACACCTTC.

The chain combines TRBV29-1 with TRBJ1-1, with D unclear. This CDR3 contains 12 residues. V was clipped by 3 bases and J by 1 base, with 6 bases between them. Germline CDR1 reads SQVTM; CDR2 reads ANQGSEA. In nucleotides, the CDR3 is TGCAGCGTTGAGCAGGCGAACACTGAAGCTTTCTTT. Protein: CSVEQANTEAFF.

This clonotype was detected only a few times. The chain combines TRBV4-1 with TRBJ2-5, with D maybe TRBD1 (6 bases). Germline values: CDR1 MGHRA, CDR2 YSYEKL. The V and J ends lost 0 bases and 1 base respectively, with 12 bases between them. There are 16 residues in the CDR3. DNA for the CDR3: TGCGCCAGCAGCCAAGAAGAAGGGGGACCCCAAGAGACCCAGTACTTC. It translates to CASSQEEGGPQETQYF.

The chain employs TRBV19 and TRBJ1-1; a weak D match, TRBD1 (6 bases). Between the trimmed V and J ends, which lost 4 bases and 5 bases, there was a span of 11 bases. Germline V gene sequence: CDR1 LNHDA, CDR2 SQIVND (reference sequence). The CDR3 consists of 13 residues. CDR3 nucleotide sequence: TGTGCCAGTAGTACCCCACAGGGAACTGAAGCTTTCTTT. This sequence encodes CASSTPQGTEAFF.

This clonotype appeared a single time. At one of its ends the junction is not consistent with the germline gene, which may arise from a read error. The chain carries TRBV6-5 and TRBJ1-1; 7 bases are a match to TRBD1. Germline loops: CDR1 MNHEY, CDR2 SVGAGI. The CDR3 is 14 residues long. The chain's CDR3 is CASSYQPATGLLDF. In DNA form, the CDR3 reads TGTGCCAGCAGTTACCAGCCCGCGACAGGGCTTTTGGACTTT.

The chain combines TRBV5-1 with TRBJ2-1; 9 bases line up with TRBD2. Germline loops: CDR1 SGHRS, CDR2 YFSETQ. The CDR3 loop spans 16 amino acids. Losses at the gene ends were 1 base for V and 2 bases for J; bases not matched to a gene: 4. CDR3 nucleotides: TGCGCCAGCAGCTTGTTGGCGGGAGGGACCTACAATGAGCAGTTCTTC. Its protein is CASSLLAGGTYNEQFF.

The chain joins TRBV19 to TRBJ1-2; no reliable D call. The CDR3 length is 12 residues. Per the germline V gene, CDR1 is LNHDA and CDR2 is SQIVND (reference sequence). The V gene lost 1 base and the J gene lost 8 bases, with 8 bases spanning the gap. The CDR3 is CASSIVGSGYTF. In nucleotides, the CDR3 is TGTGCCAGTAGTATAGTGGGAAGCGGCTACACCTTC.

The rearrangement uses TRBV19 and TRBJ2-1, with D perhaps assigned TRBD1 or TRBD2 (6 bases each). Looked up from germline, CDR1 is LNHDA and CDR2 is SQIVND (reference sequence). V was cut by 8 bases and J by 2 bases, with 16 bases left in between. The CDR3 extends over 15 amino acids. Here the CDR3 DNA reads TGTGCCAGTCGATTCCGGGGGCAAGCCTACAATGAGCAGTTCTTC. As protein: CASRFRGQAYNEQFF.

This clonotype showed up just once. The rearrangement joins TRBV29-1 to TRBJ2-1, with D maybe TRBD2 (7 bases). The CDR3 contains 14 residues. Germline lookup yields CDR1 SQVTM and CDR2 ANQGSEA. Trimming cost V 1 base and J 6 bases, with 13 bases left between them. The CDR3 DNA is TGCAGCGTTGAAGGAAGCGGGACACCCAATGAGCAGTTCTTC. Its translation is CSVEGSGTPNEQFF.

This clonotype appeared a few times. The chain links TRBV6-5 to TRBJ2-7, with D possibly TRBD1 on 6 matching bases. With 2 bases removed from V and 3 bases from J, the gap between germline ends came to 14 bases. The CDR3 sequence is 15 residues long. CDR1 is MNHEY and CDR2 is SVGAGI in the germline V gene. The DNA for the CDR3 is TGTGCCAGCAGTTACCCACCGGGACACCTCTACGAGCAGTACTTC. Translated: CASSYPPGHLYEQYF.

This clonotype was observed a handful of times. J is TRBJ1-6 and V is TRBV30, with D perhaps TRBD1 (5 bases). This CDR3 is built from 16 residues. V lost 0 bases to trimming and J lost 5 bases, with 14 bases between them. Per the germline V gene, CDR1 is GTSNPN and CDR2 is SVGIG (reference sequence). Written as DNA, the CDR3 is TGTGCCTGGAGTGTACGAAGCAGGGCTGATAATTCACCCCTCCACTTT. Encoded protein: CAWSVRSRADNSPLHF.

V and J are TRBV29-1 and TRBJ2-5; tentative D call: TRBD1 (5 bases). This CDR3 contains 12 residues. CDR1 is SQVTM and CDR2 is ANQGSEA in the germline V gene. Trimming shortened V by 4 bases and J by 3 bases, and 9 bases separated the two germline ends. The CDR3 DNA reads TGCAGCGTTGGCAGGGCCAAAGAGACCCAGTACTTC. Encoded protein: CSVGRAKETQYF. The entire variable domain, with the rest obtained from reference TRBV29-1 and TRBJ2-5, is as follows: SAVISQKPSRDICQRGTSLTIQCQVDSQVTMMFWYRQQPGQSLTLIATANQGSEATYESGFVIDKFPISRPNLTFSTLTVSNMSPEDSSIYLCSVGRAKETQYFGPGTRLLVL.

The J gene is TRBJ2-4, the V gene TRBV27, with 9 positions matching TRBD1. Germline-derived CDR1 and CDR2 are MNHEY and SMNVEV (reference sequence). This CDR3 region has 13 residues. Trimming cost V 5 bases and J 6 bases; bases outside gene matches: 2. DNA of the CDR3: TGTGCCAGCAGTCCGACAGGGGGAAACATTCAGTACTTC. Its protein is CASSPTGGNIQYF.

This clonotype was detected a few times. CDR3 sequence (DNA): TGTGCCAGTTGCCGACACCGATCCTACGAGCAGTACTTC. Translating gives CASCRHRSYEQYF. The J gene is TRBJ2-7, the V gene TRBV19; D remains ambiguous. V lost 8 bases, J lost 1 base, and 12 bases lay in between. CDR1 and CDR2 from the germline V gene are LNHDA and SQIVND (reference sequence). CDR3 size: 13 residues.

This clonotype was detected once. J is TRBJ1-1 and V is TRBV29-1; no clear D. There are 12 residues in the CDR3. Looked up from germline, CDR1 is SQVTM and CDR2 is ANQGSEA. The V gene lost 6 bases and the J gene lost 3 bases, with 11 bases spanning the gap. CDR3 protein: CSVDPEDTEAFF. The CDR3 nucleotides read TGCAGCGTGGATCCTGAAGACACTGAAGCTTTCTTT.

J is TRBJ1-5 and V is TRBV6-6; D gene unclear. CDR3 length: 15 residues. The germline CDR1 and CDR2 sequences are MNHNY and SVGAGI (reference sequence). V shed 2 bases and J shed 0 bases, with 8 bases lying between them. CDR3 amino acids: CASSYTGYSNQPQHF. The CDR3 nucleotides are TGTGCCAGCAGTTACACGGGTTATAGCAATCAGCCCCAGCATTTT.

The CDR3 reads CSVEEWGQQETQYF. CDR3 in DNA: TGCAGCGTTGAAGAATGGGGACAACAAGAGACCCAGTACTTC. The chain couples TRBV29-1 to TRBJ2-5, with D perhaps matching TRBD1 (6 bases). Germline CDR1 reads SQVTM; CDR2 reads ANQGSEA. V lost 0 bases and J 2 bases, leaving 10 bases between the germline ends. This CDR3 region has 14 residues.

The chain links TRBV20-1 to TRBJ1-5, with D hard to call. V lost 6 bases, J lost 4 bases, and 10 bases lay in between. Germline lookup yields CDR1 DFQATT and CDR2 SNEGSKA (reference sequence). The CDR3 extends over 12 amino acids. Here the CDR3 DNA reads TGCAGTGCCAAAAACGCAAATCAGCCCCAGCATTTT. Translation gives CSAKNANQPQHF.

The chain couples TRBV6-5 to TRBJ2-1; no clear D gene. V was pared by 2 bases and J by 0 bases, with 8 bases between. The CDR3 contains 15 residues. The germline gives CDR1 MNHEY, CDR2 SVGAGI. For the CDR3, the DNA is TGTGCCAGCAGTTACGCAGGCCTCTCCTACAATGAGCAGTTCTTC. Amino acids: CASSYAGLSYNEQFF.

This chain links TRBV6-5 with TRBJ1-1; 8 nucleotides agree with TRBD1. Germline V gene lookup returns CDR1 MNHEY and CDR2 SVGAGI. V lost 4 bases to trimming and J lost 1 base; unmatched junction nucleotides: 5. The CDR3 runs to 15 residues. The CDR3 sequence: CASSSRQGRNTEAFF. The DNA of the CDR3 is TGTGCCAGCAGTTCGAGACAGGGGAGGAACACTGAAGCTTTCTTT.

The chain is built from TRBV10-3 and TRBJ2-7; no clear D. This CDR3 comprises 11 residues. V shed 6 bases and J shed 7 bases, with 10 bases lying between them. The germline CDR1 and CDR2 sequences are ENHRY and SYGVKD. The CDR3 region has the DNA TGTGCCATCAGAGAGCGTGGGGAGCAGTACTTC. Its translation is CAIRERGEQYF.

The rearrangement uses TRBV4-1 and TRBJ2-3, with TRBD1 as a possible D gene (5 bases). The CDR3 consists of 15 residues. Between the trimmed V and J ends, which lost 1 base and 2 bases, there was a span of 10 bases. CDR1 is MGHRA and CDR2 is YSYEKL in the germline V gene. CDR3 amino acids: CASSQVQVPTDTQYF. DNA for the CDR3: TGCGCCAGCAGCCAAGTACAGGTGCCCACAGATACGCAGTATTTT.

The rearrangement uses TRBV6-5 and TRBJ1-1, with D unresolved. The CDR3 length is 13 residues. Germline V CDR1 and CDR2: MNHEY, SVGAGI. The V end was cut by 2 bases, the J end by 3 bases, with 7 bases between. The DNA for the CDR3 is TGTGCCAGCAGTTACGAAGGGCACACTGAAGCTTTCTTT. It codes for CASSYEGHTEAFF.

The chain links TRBV20-1 to TRBJ1-1; 7 bases align to TRBD1. Germline-derived CDR1 and CDR2 are DFQATT and SNEGSKA (reference sequence). CDR3 length equals 14 residues. The ends lost 4 bases at V and 0 bases at J; junction bases unmatched: 5. The CDR3 DNA sequence: TGCAGTGCTACACAACAGGGGATGAACACTGAAGCTTTCTTT. This gives the protein CSATQQGMNTEAFF.

This chain joins TRBV30 and TRBJ1-3; D is unresolved. V was pared by 1 base and J by 0 bases, with 4 bases between. The CDR3 sequence is 13 residues long. The germline CDR1 and CDR2 sequences are GTSNPN and SVGIG (reference sequence). CDR3 nucleotide sequence: TGTGCCTGGAGTGGTTTCTCTGGAAACACCATATATTTT. Amino acid sequence: CAWSGFSGNTIYF.

This clonotype was picked up a small number of times. The V gene is TRBV5-1, the J gene TRBJ1-6; D may be TRBD1 (5 bases). The CDR3 is made up of 14 amino acids. Trimming took off 3 bases at V and 6 bases at J, with 10 bases between the two ends. CDR1 SGHRS and CDR2 YFSETQ come from the germline V gene. CDR3 protein: CASSSEGPNSPLHF. The CDR3 DNA is TGCGCCAGCAGCTCTGAGGGGCCTAATTCACCCCTCCACTTT.

This chain connects TRBV5-1 to TRBJ2-7, with 7 bases aligning to TRBD1. V gave up 4 bases and J gave up 4 bases; unmatched junction bases: 8. Germline CDR1 reads SGHRS; CDR2 reads YFSETQ. This CDR3 is built from 14 residues. The CDR3 loop reads CASSPSGQPYEQYF. The CDR3 DNA sequence: TGCGCCAGCAGCCCTTCGGGACAGCCATACGAGCAGTACTTC.